This T cell receptor beta chain came from a study of response to subunit inactivated influenza vaccine. Findings of the study overall: Few additional T cells are recruited per seasonal influenza vaccination, authors suggested.

TCRdb re-called the RT-PCR reads with MiXCR, one entry per CDR3 protein. The sample includes roughly 620,000 distinct CDR3 sequences, around 11% of them seen just once. The CDR3 loop spans 16 amino acids. Germline-derived CDR1 and CDR2 are LGHNA and YNFKEQ. Trimming removed 6 bases at V and 4 bases at J, with 21 bases between. Turning to this clonotype: Its antigen is not identified.

The same data also contributed to another study, on T cells expressing NK-cell markers. As reported in that work: Libraries used 5'RACE template switching adding universal primer site and UMIs. Sorted T-cell subsets CD3+CD56+NKG2C+, CD3+CD56+NKG2C- and CD3+CD56-NKG2C+ were TCR beta-sequenced. Sorting was restricted to alpha-beta TCR T cells by an anti-gamma-delta TCR antibody in several experiments. A range of roughly 1.0-8% of CD8+ T cells consisted of dominant NKG2C+ clonotypes in roughly 6 donors.

The V gene is TRBV4-2, the J gene TRBJ1-1, with D maybe TRBD1 (6 bases). This TCR was recovered from a man aged 50-60 years who received an inactivated influenza vaccine. The starting material was PBMCs from blood, obtained on the day of vaccination. The CDR3 DNA is TGTGCCAGCAGTTCTCTTGGGGCAGGGGCGGGCACTGAAGCTTTCTTT. Encoded protein: CASSSLGAGAGTEAFF.